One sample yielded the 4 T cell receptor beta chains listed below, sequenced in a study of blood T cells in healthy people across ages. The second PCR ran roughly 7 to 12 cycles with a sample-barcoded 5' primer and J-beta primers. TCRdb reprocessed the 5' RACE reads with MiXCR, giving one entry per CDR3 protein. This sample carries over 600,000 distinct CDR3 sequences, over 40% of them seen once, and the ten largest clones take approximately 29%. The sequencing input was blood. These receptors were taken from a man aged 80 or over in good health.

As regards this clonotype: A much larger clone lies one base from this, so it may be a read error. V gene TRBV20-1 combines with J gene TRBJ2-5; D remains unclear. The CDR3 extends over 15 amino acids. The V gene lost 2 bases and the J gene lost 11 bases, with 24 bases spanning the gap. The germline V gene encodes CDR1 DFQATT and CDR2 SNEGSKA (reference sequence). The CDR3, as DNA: TGCAGTGCTAGACTTTTCCCCCTCGCCTACAATGAGCAGTACTTC. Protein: CSARLFPLAYNEQYF.

Written as DNA, the CDR3 is TGCAGCGTCGAGGACAGATTTCCTAACTATGGCTACACCTTC. Its translation: CSVEDRFPNYGYTF. The chain combines TRBV29-1 with TRBJ1-2; D is possibly TRBD1 (6 bases). Germline CDR1 and CDR2: SQVTM and ANQGSEA. V lost 6 bases, J lost 0 bases, and 14 bases lay in between. The CDR3 sequence is 14 residues long.

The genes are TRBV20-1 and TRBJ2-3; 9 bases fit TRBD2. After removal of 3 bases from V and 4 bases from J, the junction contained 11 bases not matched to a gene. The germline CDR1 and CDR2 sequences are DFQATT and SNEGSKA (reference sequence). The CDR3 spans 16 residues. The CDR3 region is CSASLGSGGHADTQYF. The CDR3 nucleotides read TGCAGTGCTAGCCTTGGAAGCGGGGGGCACGCAGATACGCAGTATTTT.

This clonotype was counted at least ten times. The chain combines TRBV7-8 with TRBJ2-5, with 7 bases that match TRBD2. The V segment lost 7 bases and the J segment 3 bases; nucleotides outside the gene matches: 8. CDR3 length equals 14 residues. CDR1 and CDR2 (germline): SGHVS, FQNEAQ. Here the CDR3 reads CASTRASGEETQYF. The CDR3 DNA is TGTGCCAGCACAAGAGCTAGCGGAGAAGAGACCCAGTACTTC.